This T cell receptor beta chain is drawn from a study of beta chain features in type 1 diabetes. Germline assignment: CDR1 SGHNT and CDR2 YYREEE (reference sequence). The CDR3 extends over 12 amino acids. V lost 0 bases and J 6 bases, leaving 6 bases between the germline ends. Worth noting for this clone: The antigen is not known.

Regarding the study as a whole: Type 1 diabetes patients showed a moderate but significant shortening of TCRB CDR3s in all four CD4+ subsets.

Every bit of the isolated RNA underwent reverse transcription, so sequencing read expressed TCRB transcripts. Generated by immunoSEQ multiplex PCR, the TCRdb table keeps only in-frame clones and is missing some. The sample shows approximately 52,000 clones, 63% of them seen only once. The source material was stem cell memory CD4+ T cells from blood. This sequence joins TRBV5-4 and TRBJ1-1; no firm D call. The clonotype was recovered from a woman in her twenties or thirties with type 1 diabetes. The CDR3 sequence: CASSLDSPEAFF. CDR3 bases: TGTGCCAGCAGCTTGGACAGCCCTGAAGCTTTCTTT. Full variable domain (rest looked up from reference TRBV5-4 and TRBJ1-1): ETGVTQSPTHLIKTRGQQVTLRCSSQSGHNTVSWYQQALGQGPQFIFQYYREEENGRGNFPPRFSGLQFPNYSSELNVNALELDDSALYLCASSLDSPEAFFGQGTRLTVV.